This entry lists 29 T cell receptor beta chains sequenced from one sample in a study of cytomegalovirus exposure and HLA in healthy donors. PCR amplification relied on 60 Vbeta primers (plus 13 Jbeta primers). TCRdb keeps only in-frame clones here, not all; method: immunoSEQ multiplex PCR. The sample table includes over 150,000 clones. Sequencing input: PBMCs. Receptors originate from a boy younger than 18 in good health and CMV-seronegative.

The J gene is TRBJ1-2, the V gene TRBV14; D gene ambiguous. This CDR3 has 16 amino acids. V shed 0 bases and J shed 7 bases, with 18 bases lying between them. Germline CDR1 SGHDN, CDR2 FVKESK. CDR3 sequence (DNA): TGTGCCAGCAGCCAAGATACTCTGGGCCTAACGAGTGGCTACACCTTC. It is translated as CASSQDTLGLTSGYTF.

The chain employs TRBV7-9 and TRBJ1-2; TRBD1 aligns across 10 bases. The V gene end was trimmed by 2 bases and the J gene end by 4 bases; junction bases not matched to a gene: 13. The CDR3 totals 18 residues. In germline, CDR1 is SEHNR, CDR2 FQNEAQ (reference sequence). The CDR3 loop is CASSLSRTGGVNLYGYTF. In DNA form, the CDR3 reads TGTGCCAGCAGCTTAAGCAGGACAGGGGGTGTTAACCTCTATGGCTACACCTTC.

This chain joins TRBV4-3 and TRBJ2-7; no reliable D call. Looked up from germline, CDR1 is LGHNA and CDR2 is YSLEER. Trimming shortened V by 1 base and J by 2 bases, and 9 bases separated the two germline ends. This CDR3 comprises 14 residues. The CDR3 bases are TGCGCCAGCAGCCAAGGACGGAGTGCCTACGAGCAGTACTTC. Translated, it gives CASSQGRSAYEQYF.

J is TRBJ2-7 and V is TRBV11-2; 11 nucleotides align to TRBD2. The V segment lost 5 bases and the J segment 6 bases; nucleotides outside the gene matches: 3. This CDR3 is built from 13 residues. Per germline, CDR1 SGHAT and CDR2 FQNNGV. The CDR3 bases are TGTGCCAGCAGCGATCTAGCGGGGGGCGAGCAGTACTTC. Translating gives CASSDLAGGEQYF.

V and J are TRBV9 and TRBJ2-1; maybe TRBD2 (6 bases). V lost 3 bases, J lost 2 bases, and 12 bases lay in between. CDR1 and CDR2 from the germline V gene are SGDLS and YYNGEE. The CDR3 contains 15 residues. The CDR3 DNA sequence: TGTGCCAGCAGCGCTGGACGGGAGACCTACAATGAGCAGTTCTTC. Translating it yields CASSAGRETYNEQFF.

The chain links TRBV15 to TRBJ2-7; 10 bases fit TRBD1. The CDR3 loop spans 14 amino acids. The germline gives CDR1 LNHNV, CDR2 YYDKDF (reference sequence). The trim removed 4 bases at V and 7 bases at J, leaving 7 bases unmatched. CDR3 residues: CATSIGQGVGEQYF. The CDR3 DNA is TGTGCCACCAGCATAGGACAGGGGGTTGGGGAGCAGTACTTC.

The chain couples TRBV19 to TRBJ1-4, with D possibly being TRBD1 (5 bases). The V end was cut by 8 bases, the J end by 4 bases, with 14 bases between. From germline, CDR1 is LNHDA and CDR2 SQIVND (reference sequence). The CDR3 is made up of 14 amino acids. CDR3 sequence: CASLSRGLNEKLFF. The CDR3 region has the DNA TGTGCCAGTCTTTCCCGGGGACTTAATGAAAAACTGTTTTTT.

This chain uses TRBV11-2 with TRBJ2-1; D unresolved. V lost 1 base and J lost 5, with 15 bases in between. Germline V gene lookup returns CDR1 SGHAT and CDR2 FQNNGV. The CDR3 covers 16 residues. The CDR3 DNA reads TGTGCCAGCAGCTTAGCAGGATCTTTAGGTAACAATGAGCAGTTCTTC. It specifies CASSLAGSLGNNEQFF.

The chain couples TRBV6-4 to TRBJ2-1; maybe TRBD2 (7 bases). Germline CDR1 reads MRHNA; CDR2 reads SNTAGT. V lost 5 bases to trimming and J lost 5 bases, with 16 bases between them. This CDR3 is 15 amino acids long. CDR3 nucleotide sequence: TGTGCCAGCAGTCCGTTGAGGGGGGGGCACAATGAGCAGTTCTTC. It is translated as CASSPLRGGHNEQFF.

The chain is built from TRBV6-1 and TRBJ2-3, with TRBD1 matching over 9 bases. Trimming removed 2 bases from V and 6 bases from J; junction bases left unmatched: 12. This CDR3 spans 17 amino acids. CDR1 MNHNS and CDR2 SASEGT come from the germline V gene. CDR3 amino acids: CASSEWAGTGFVDTQYF. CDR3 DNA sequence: TGTGCCAGCAGTGAATGGGCTGGGACAGGGTTTGTGGATACGCAGTATTTT.

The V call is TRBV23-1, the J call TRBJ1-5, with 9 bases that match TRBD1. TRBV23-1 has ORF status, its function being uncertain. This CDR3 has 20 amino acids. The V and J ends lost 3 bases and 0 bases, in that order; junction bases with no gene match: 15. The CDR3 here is CASSHPTGGAELHSNQPQHF. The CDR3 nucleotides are TGCGCCAGCAGTCACCCCACAGGGGGCGCAGAGCTCCATAGCAATCAGCCCCAGCATTTT.

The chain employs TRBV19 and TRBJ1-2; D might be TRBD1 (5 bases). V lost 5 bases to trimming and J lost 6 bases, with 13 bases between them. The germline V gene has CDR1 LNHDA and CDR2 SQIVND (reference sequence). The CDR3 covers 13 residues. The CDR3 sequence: CASSFWGGDGYTF. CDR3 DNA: TGTGCCAGTAGTTTCTGGGGAGGGGATGGCTACACCTTC.

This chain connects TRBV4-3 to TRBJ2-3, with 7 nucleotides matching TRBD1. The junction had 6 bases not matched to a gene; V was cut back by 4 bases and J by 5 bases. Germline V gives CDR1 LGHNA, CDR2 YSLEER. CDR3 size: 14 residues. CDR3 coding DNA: TGCGCCAGCAGCCTGAGACAGGGCTTAGATACGCAGTATTTT. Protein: CASSLRQGLDTQYF.

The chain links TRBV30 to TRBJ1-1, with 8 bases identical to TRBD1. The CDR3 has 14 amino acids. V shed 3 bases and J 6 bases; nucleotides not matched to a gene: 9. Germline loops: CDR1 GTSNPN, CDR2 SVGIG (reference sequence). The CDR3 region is CAWSGQGAGAEAFF. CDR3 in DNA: TGTGCCTGGAGCGGTCAGGGGGCGGGGGCTGAAGCTTTCTTT.

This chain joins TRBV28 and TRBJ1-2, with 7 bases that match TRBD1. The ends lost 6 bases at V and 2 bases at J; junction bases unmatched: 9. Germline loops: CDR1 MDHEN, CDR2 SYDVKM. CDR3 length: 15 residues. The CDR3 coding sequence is TGTGCCAGCAGAACCTCAGGGGGAGTGAACTATGGCTACACCTTC. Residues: CASRTSGGVNYGYTF.

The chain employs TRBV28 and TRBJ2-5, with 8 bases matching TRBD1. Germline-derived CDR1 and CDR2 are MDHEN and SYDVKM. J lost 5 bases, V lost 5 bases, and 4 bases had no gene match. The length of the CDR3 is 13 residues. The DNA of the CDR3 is TGTGCCAGCAGTGGACAGGGTACGGAGACCCAGTACTTC. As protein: CASSGQGTETQYF.

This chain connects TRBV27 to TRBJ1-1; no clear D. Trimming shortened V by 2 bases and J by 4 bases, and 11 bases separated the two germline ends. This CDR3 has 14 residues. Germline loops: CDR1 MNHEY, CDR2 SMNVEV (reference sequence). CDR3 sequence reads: CASSLANGGTEAFF. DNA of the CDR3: TGTGCCAGCAGTTTAGCAAATGGCGGCACTGAAGCTTTCTTT.

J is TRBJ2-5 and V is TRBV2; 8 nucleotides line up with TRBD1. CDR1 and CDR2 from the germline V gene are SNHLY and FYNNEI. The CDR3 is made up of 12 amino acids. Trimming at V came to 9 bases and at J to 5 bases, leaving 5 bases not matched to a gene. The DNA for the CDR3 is TGTGCCAGTCGGACAGGGTCGGAGACCCAGTACTTC. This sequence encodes CASRTGSETQYF.

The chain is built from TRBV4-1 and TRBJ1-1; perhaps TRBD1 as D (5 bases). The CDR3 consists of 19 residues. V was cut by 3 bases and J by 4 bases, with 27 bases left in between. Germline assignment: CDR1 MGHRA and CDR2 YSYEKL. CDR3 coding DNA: TGCGCCAGCAGCCAGATTCCCAACTTGAAGGGCAGGGTTGGCACTGAAGCTTTCTTT. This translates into CASSQIPNLKGRVGTEAFF.

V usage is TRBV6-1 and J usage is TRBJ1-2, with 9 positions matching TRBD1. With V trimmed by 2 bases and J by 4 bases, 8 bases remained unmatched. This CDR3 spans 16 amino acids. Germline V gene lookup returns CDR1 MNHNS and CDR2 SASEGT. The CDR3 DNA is TGTGCCAGCAGTGAATCACAGGGGGCGCGGGGCTATGGCTACACCTTC. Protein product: CASSESQGARGYGYTF.

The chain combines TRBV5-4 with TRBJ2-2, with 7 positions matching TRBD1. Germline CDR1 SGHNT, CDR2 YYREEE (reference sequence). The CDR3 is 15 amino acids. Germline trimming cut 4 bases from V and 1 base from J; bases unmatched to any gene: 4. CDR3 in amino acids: CASSPGQLNTGELFF. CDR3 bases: TGTGCCAGCAGCCCGGGACAGCTGAACACCGGGGAGCTGTTTTTT.

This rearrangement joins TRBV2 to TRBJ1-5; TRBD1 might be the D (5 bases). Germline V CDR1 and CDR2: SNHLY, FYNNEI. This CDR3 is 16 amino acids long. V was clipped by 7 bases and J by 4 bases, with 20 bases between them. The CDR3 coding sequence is TGTGCCAGCACCAGAGTGCAGGGAGGATCGAATCAGCCCCAGCATTTT. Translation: CASTRVQGGSNQPQHF. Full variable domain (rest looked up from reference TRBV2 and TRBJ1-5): EPEVTQTPSHQVTQMGQEVILRCVPISNHLYFYWYRQILGQKVEFLVSFYNNEISEKSEIFDDQFSVERPDGSNFTLKIRSTKLEDSAMYFCASTRVQGGSNQPQHFGDGTRLSIL.

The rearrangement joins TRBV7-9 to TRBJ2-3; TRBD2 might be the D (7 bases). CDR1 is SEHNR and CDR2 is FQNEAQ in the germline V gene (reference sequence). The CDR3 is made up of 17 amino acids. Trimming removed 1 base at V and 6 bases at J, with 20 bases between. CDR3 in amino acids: CASSLGLWGGLRDTQYF. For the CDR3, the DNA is TGTGCCAGCAGCTTAGGTCTTTGGGGGGGCCTACGTGATACGCAGTATTTT.

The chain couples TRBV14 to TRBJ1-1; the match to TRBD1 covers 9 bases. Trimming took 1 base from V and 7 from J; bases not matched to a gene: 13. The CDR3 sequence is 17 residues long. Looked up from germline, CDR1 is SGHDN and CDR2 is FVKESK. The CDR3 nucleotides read TGTGCCAGCAGCCAAGCCCAAGACAGGGGGACGGATTATGAAGCTTTCTTT. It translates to CASSQAQDRGTDYEAFF.

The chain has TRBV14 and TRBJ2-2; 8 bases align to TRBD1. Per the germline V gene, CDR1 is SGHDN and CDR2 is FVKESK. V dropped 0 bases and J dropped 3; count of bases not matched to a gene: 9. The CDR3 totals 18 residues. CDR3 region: CASSQDVGHRGDTGELFF. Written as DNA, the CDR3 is TGTGCCAGCAGCCAAGACGTGGGACACAGGGGGGACACCGGGGAGCTGTTTTTT.

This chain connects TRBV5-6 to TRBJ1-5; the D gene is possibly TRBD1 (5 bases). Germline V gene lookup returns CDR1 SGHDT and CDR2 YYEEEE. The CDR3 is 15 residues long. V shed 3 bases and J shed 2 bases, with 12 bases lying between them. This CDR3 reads CASSWGGIGNQPQHF. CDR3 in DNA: TGTGCCAGCAGCTGGGGGGGGATTGGCAATCAGCCCCAGCATTTT.

The CDR3 protein is CASRAGTGGTEAFF. CDR3 sequence (DNA): TGTGCCAGCAGAGCCGGGACAGGGGGCACTGAAGCTTTCTTT. This chain links TRBV6-1 with TRBJ1-1; TRBD1 matches 11 bases. Losses at the gene ends were 6 bases for V and 4 bases for J; bases not matched to a gene: 4. Germline V gene data show CDR1 as MNHNS and CDR2 as SASEGT. This CDR3 has 14 amino acids.

The CDR3 bases are TGCAGCGTTGAACCAGACAAGAACACTGAAGCTTTCTTT. It is translated as CSVEPDKNTEAFF. This chain connects TRBV29-1 to TRBJ1-1; D not certain. Germline V gene lookup returns CDR1 SQVTM and CDR2 ANQGSEA. Trimming pared 2 bases from V and 1 base from J, leaving 8 bases between. The CDR3 sequence is 13 residues long.

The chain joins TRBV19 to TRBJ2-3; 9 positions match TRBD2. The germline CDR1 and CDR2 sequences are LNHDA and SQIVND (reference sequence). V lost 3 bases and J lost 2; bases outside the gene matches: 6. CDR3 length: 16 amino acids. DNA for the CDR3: TGTGCCAGTAGTATGGTCAGCGGGGGGTACACAGATACGCAGTATTTT. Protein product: CASSMVSGGYTDTQYF.